These 22 T cell receptor beta chains share one sample of origin, sequenced in a study of blood T cell repertoires in COVID-19. Profiled with immunoSEQ multiplex PCR; TCRdb holds only in-frame clones, not every one. The sample consists of about 120,000 clones, about 88% of them appearing once. The sample taken for sequencing was peripheral blood. These receptors were taken from a woman aged 80 or over with acute or convalescent COVID-19.

This clone has just one count. The chain links TRBV6-5 to TRBJ1-5, with 7 positions matching TRBD1. The CDR3 runs 14 residues. After removal of 5 bases from V and 2 bases from J, the junction contained 3 bases not matched to a gene. Germline V gene lookup returns CDR1 MNHEY and CDR2 SVGAGI. The CDR3 is CASSLTGGNQPQHF. The CDR3 nucleotides are TGTGCCAGCAGTCTAACAGGGGGCAATCAGCCCCAGCATTTT.

The chain employs TRBV5-1 and TRBJ2-1, with D possibly TRBD2 on 5 matching bases. V gave up 4 bases and J gave up 3 bases, with 14 bases separating them. Germline CDR1 is SGHRS and CDR2 is YFSETQ. The CDR3 extends over 15 amino acids. The DNA of the CDR3 is TGCGCCAGCAGCGTCAGCCTCGGGGTCTACAATGAGCAGTTCTTC. Its translation is CASSVSLGVYNEQFF.

The rearrangement uses TRBV7-6 and TRBJ2-3; 8 bases are shared with TRBD1. J gave up 4 bases and V 1 base, and 4 bases lay outside the gene matches. The germline gives CDR1 SGHVS, CDR2 FNYEAQ. CDR3 length: 15 residues. CDR3 region: CASSLETGAADTQYF. The CDR3 DNA follows: TGTGCCAGCAGCTTAGAGACAGGGGCAGCAGATACGCAGTATTTT. Together with reference TRBV7-6 and TRBJ2-3, the CDR3 gives the full variable domain: GAGVSQSPRYKVTKRGQDVALRCDPISGHVSLYWYRQALGQGPEFLTYFNYEAQQDKSGLPNDRFSAERPEGSISTLTIQRTEQRDSAMYRCASSLETGAADTQYFGPGTRLTVL.

V is TRBV3-1 (or the pseudogene TRBV3-2) and J is TRBJ2-3; D ambiguous. CDR3 length equals 17 residues. Germline assignment: CDR1 LGHDT and CDR2 YNNKEL (reference sequence). Trimming removed 3 bases from V and 0 bases from J, with 16 bases in between. The CDR3 region has the DNA TGTGCCAGCAGCCAGACTGGTGCGGTAGACAGCACAGATACGCAGTATTTT. It specifies CASSQTGAVDSTDTQYF.

The V and J genes are TRBV6-8 and TRBJ1-2; D perhaps matches TRBD1 (5 bases). CDR1 MNHGY and CDR2 SAAAGT come from the germline V gene. CDR3 length: 14 amino acids. Trimming removed 6 bases at V and 7 bases at J, with 18 bases between. The CDR3 DNA sequence: TGTGCCAGCAGAATGGACATTTCGCACTGTGGCTACACCTTC. Its translation is CASRMDISHCGYTF.

V usage is TRBV29-1 and J usage is TRBJ2-7; perhaps TRBD2 as D (6 bases). Germline V gene sequence: CDR1 SQVTM, CDR2 ANQGSEA. V gave up 4 bases and J gave up 4 bases, with 11 bases separating them. The CDR3 consists of 12 residues. DNA for the CDR3: TGCAGCGTTGGGGGGGTTGGGTACGAGCAGTACTTC. This translates into CSVGGVGYEQYF.

The chain has TRBV28 and TRBJ2-5, with 7 positions matching TRBD1. V lost 1 base, J lost 5 bases, and 7 bases stayed unmatched. CDR1 is MDHEN and CDR2 is SYDVKM in the germline V gene. CDR3 length: 15 residues. In DNA, the CDR3 is TGTGCCAGCAGTTTATACCGACAGGGCAGGGAGACCCAGTACTTC. This gives the protein CASSLYRQGRETQYF.

The chain carries TRBV18 and TRBJ2-5; D is undetermined. In germline, CDR1 is KGHSH, CDR2 LQKENI. Trimming stripped 6 bases from V and 4 bases from J, with 6 bases between. CDR3 size: 11 residues. CDR3 sequence: CASSTGETQYF. The CDR3 region has the DNA TGTGCCAGCTCCACGGGAGAGACCCAGTACTTC.

The V gene is TRBV7-9, the J gene TRBJ1-2; 7 bases are a match to TRBD1. Germline assignment: CDR1 SEHNR and CDR2 FQNEAQ (reference sequence). The CDR3 extends over 13 amino acids. Germline trimming cut 5 bases from V and 3 bases from J; bases unmatched to any gene: 3. The CDR3 loop reads CASSQGTDYGYTF. The CDR3 DNA follows: TGTGCCAGCAGCCAAGGGACAGACTATGGCTACACCTTC.

The chain couples TRBV3-1 (or the pseudogene TRBV3-2) to TRBJ2-3, with 10 bases matching TRBD2. In germline, CDR1 is LGHDT, CDR2 YNNKEL (reference sequence). The CDR3 contains 14 residues. V lost 4 bases and J lost 4; bases outside the gene matches: 2. The CDR3 nucleotides are TGTGCCAGCAGCCCAAGCGGGGGGGCAGATACGCAGTATTTT. Its translation: CASSPSGGADTQYF.

The chain has TRBV5-1 and TRBJ2-5; TRBD2 might be the D (5 bases). Looked up from germline, CDR1 is SGHRS and CDR2 is YFSETQ. This CDR3 spans 17 amino acids. V lost 4 bases, J lost 5 bases, and 24 bases lay in between. Here the CDR3 DNA reads TGCGCCAGCAGCCCACACCCTGGCAGACTACAACGGGAGACCCAGTACTTC. Its translation: CASSPHPGRLQRETQYF. The full variable domain, in which reference TRBV5-1 and TRBJ2-5 provide the parts outside the CDR3, is KAGVTQTPRYLIKTRGQQVTLSCSPISGHRSVSWYQQTPGQGLQFLFEYFSETQRNKGNFPGRFSGRQFSNSRSEMNVSTLELGDSALYLCASSPHPGRLQRETQYFGPGTRLLVL.

The chain uses TRBV3-1 (or the pseudogene TRBV3-2) and TRBJ2-7; D is possibly TRBD1 (5 bases). Germline CDR1 reads LGHDT; CDR2 reads YNNKEL (reference sequence). V gave up 3 bases and J gave up 5 bases, with 20 bases separating them. The CDR3 loop spans 16 amino acids. The CDR3: CASSHGASAVLDEQYF. CDR3 bases: TGTGCCAGCAGCCATGGGGCAAGCGCCGTCTTGGACGAGCAGTACTTC.

The J gene is TRBJ2-5, the V gene TRBV5-1; 9 bases align to TRBD1. The CDR3 has 15 residues. CDR1 is SGHRS, CDR2 YFSETQ, per germline. V lost 0 bases to trimming and J lost 5 bases; unmatched junction nucleotides: 5. The CDR3 DNA reads as TGCGCCAGCAGCTTGGGTTCCGGGACAGGGGAGACCCAGTACTTC. Its translation: CASSLGSGTGETQYF.

This clone was found a few times. The chain is built from TRBV4-1 and TRBJ1-1; 7 bases map to TRBD1. The J segment lost 0 bases and the V segment lost 6 bases, leaving 4 bases of the junction unmatched. The germline CDR1 and CDR2 sequences are MGHRA and YSYEKL. The CDR3 has 14 residues. The CDR3 coding sequence is TGCGCCAGCAGTCGGGGACAGATGAACACTGAAGCTTTCTTT. It encodes CASSRGQMNTEAFF.

This clone has more than one count but fewer than ten. The J gene is TRBJ1-1, the V gene TRBV28, with D unresolved. V lost 5 bases to trimming and J lost 10 bases, with 26 bases between them. The length of the CDR3 is 16 residues. Germline CDR1 MDHEN, CDR2 SYDVKM. The CDR3 coding sequence is TGTGCCAGCAGTAGATTAAACCGGGGTCCCCCCCTTGGAGCTTTCTTT. Residues: CASSRLNRGPPLGAFF.

In this sample, this clone turned up a few times. The CDR3 loop reads CASSLTTGFSVQYF. In nucleotides, the CDR3 is TGTGCCAGCAGCCTTACGACAGGGTTCTCAGTTCAGTACTTC. The chain carries TRBV7-2 and TRBJ2-7; 7 bases line up with TRBD1. There are 14 residues in the CDR3. Trimming removed 5 bases from V and 10 bases from J; junction bases left unmatched: 14. Germline CDR1 SGHTA, CDR2 FQGNSA.

This clone showed up just once. The V and J genes are TRBV5-1 and TRBJ2-7; TRBD2 might be the D (5 bases). Per the germline V gene, CDR1 is SGHRS and CDR2 is YFSETQ. Trimming took 3 bases from V and 1 from J, leaving 8 bases between them. The CDR3 runs to 13 residues. The CDR3 DNA reads as TGCGCCAGCAGCTGGACGGGATCCTACGAGCAGTACTTC. Translation: CASSWTGSYEQYF.

The rearrangement links TRBV28 to TRBJ2-2; 12 bases match TRBD2. The CDR3 spans 17 residues. The ends lost 6 bases at V and 4 bases at J; junction bases unmatched: 9. CDR1 is MDHEN, CDR2 SYDVKM, per germline. Written as DNA, the CDR3 is TGTGCCAGCAGACCTAATCTAGCGGGAGGGCCCACCGGGGAGCTGTTTTTT. Amino acids: CASRPNLAGGPTGELFF. Complete variable domain (other parts from reference TRBV28 and TRBJ2-2): DVKVTQSSRYLVKRTGEKVFLECVQDMDHENMFWYRQDPGLGLRLIYFSYDVKMKEKGDIPEGYSVSREKKERFSLILESASTNQTSMYLCASRPNLAGGPTGELFFGEGSRLTVL.

This chain uses TRBV5-6 with TRBJ2-1; 8 nucleotides agree with TRBD2. J gave up 4 bases and V 0 bases, and 6 bases lay outside the gene matches. Germline CDR1 and CDR2: SGHDT and YYEEEE. The length of the CDR3 is 16 residues. The CDR3 sequence is CASSLGASGLYNEQFF. The CDR3 coding sequence is TGTGCCAGCAGCTTGGGAGCTAGCGGGCTATACAATGAGCAGTTCTTC.

The CDR3 DNA sequence: TGCGCCAGCAGCCCGGGGGGGGTGGATTCACCCCTCCACTTT. It is translated as CASSPGGVDSPLHF. The V and J genes are TRBV5-1 and TRBJ1-6; D possibly corresponds to TRBD1 (5 bases). There are 14 residues in the CDR3. From germline, CDR1 is SGHRS and CDR2 YFSETQ. The germline V and J ends were trimmed by 4 bases and 8 bases, with 13 bases remaining between them.

The V call is TRBV5-1, the J call TRBJ1-2; D is perhaps TRBD1 (5 bases). Germline CDR1 is SGHRS and CDR2 is YFSETQ. Trimming left V 4 bases short and J 7 bases short, with 17 bases between. This CDR3 contains 14 residues. CDR3 sequence: CASSQGAVVAGYTF. As DNA, the CDR3 is TGCGCCAGCAGCCAAGGGGCGGTGGTCGCTGGCTACACCTTC.

V usage is TRBV9 and J usage is TRBJ1-1, with D possibly TRBD1 on 5 matching bases. Trimming pared 0 bases from V and 5 bases from J, leaving 5 bases between. Germline CDR1 SGDLS, CDR2 YYNGEE. This CDR3 contains 12 residues. CDR3 residues: CASSVEGTEAFF. The CDR3 nucleotides read TGTGCCAGCAGCGTAGAGGGGACTGAAGCTTTCTTT.